The 7 T cell receptor beta chains below were found in one sample sequenced in a study of blood T cells in healthy people across ages. Next came a second PCR, run for about 7 to 12 cycles, which used a sample-barcoded 5' primer along with a J-beta primer mix. MiXCR was run by TCRdb on the 5' RACE reads, yielding one entry per CDR3 protein. This sample has around 800,000 distinct CDR3 sequences, with around 50% found just once. Sequencing used blood. The receptors were sampled from a man aged 80 or over in good health.

This chain uses TRBV27 with TRBJ2-7; D is ambiguous. CDR1 and CDR2 from the germline V gene are MNHEY and SMNVEV (reference sequence). This CDR3 region has 13 residues. Trimming took off 2 bases at V and 7 bases at J, with 12 bases between the two ends. The CDR3 DNA is TGTGCCAGCAGTTTAAGTTACGACGGTGAGCAGTACTTC. This sequence encodes CASSLSYDGEQYF.

The CDR3 sequence: CASSLSRMGTSNSYEQYF. As DNA, the CDR3 is TGTGCCAGCAGCTTAAGTAGGATGGGCACCTCGAATTCCTACGAGCAGTACTTC. J is TRBJ2-7 and V is TRBV7-2, with D hard to call. With 2 bases removed from V and 1 base from J, the gap between germline ends came to 21 bases. The CDR3 is made up of 18 amino acids. The germline gives CDR1 SGHTA, CDR2 FQGNSA.

There are a few counts of this clonotype. The V call is TRBV21-1, the J call TRBJ2-7; the tabulated D call, TRBD1, remains unverified against the DNA. TRBV21-1 constitutes a pseudogene. The CDR3 loop spans 15 amino acids. CDR3 loop: CASSKMAGGVYEQYF. CDR3 DNA sequence: TGTGCCAGCAGCAAAATGGCAGGGGGCGTCTACGAGCAGTACTTC.

The chain has TRBV7-8 and TRBJ1-5, with D tentatively TRBD1 (6 bases). Germline V gives CDR1 SGHVS, CDR2 FQNEAQ. The length of the CDR3 is 17 residues. The ends were cut back, 5 bases at V and 5 bases at J, with 22 bases in the middle. In DNA, the CDR3 is TGTGCCAGCAGCCCCGGACGGGGGGCCAATGACGATCAGCCCCAGCATTTT. As protein: CASSPGRGANDDQPQHF.

In this sample, this clonotype turned up a few times. This sequence joins TRBV11-2 and TRBJ1-1; D uncertain. The germline V and J ends were trimmed by 5 bases and 7 bases, with 11 bases remaining between them. CDR1 and CDR2 from the germline V gene are SGHAT and FQNNGV. This CDR3 contains 12 residues. This CDR3 is CASSNTGFEAFF. As DNA, the CDR3 is TGTGCCAGCAGCAATACCGGATTTGAAGCTTTCTTT.

V and J are TRBV20-1 and TRBJ2-1; D is perhaps TRBD2 (5 bases). The J call is doubtful: the DNA matches TRBJ2-7 better. Germline-derived CDR1 and CDR2 are DFQATT and SNEGSKA (reference sequence). The CDR3 sequence is 16 residues long. CDR3 nucleotide sequence: TGCAGTGCTAGAGATAGCGCGGTTAGCTCCTACAATGAGCAGTACTTC. Its translation is CSARDSAVSSYNEQYF.

This clonotype was seen repeatedly, ten times or more. CDR3 residues: CASSLAGGYETQYF. The CDR3 nucleotides read TGTGCCAGCAGCTTAGCGGGAGGTTACGAGACCCAGTACTTC. The chain employs TRBV7-2 and TRBJ2-5, with a weak D call TRBD2 (6 bases). From germline, CDR1 is SGHTA and CDR2 FQGNSA. V lost 0 bases and J lost 5, with 10 bases in between. This CDR3 spans 14 amino acids.